The 20 T cell receptor beta chains reported below all come from one sample, sequenced in a study of regulatory T cells in long-lasting Graves disease. Time point indicated: newly diagnosed GD, antithyroid drugs for less than 3 months. PBMC-derived RNA was used for the TCR library. Construction of TCR beta libraries relied on iRepertoire HTBI primers and on Arm-PCR targeting CDR3 regions. TCRdb re-called the multiplex PCR reads with MiXCR, one entry per CDR3 protein. This table holds some 330,000 distinct CDR3 sequences, approximately 10% found once. This same sample was also part of a study on T cells in Graves' hyperthyroidism and ophthalmopathy.

Source: peripheral blood mononuclear cells (PBMCs), taken at new diagnosis, from a patient treated with antithyroid drugs. Receptors originate from a woman aged 18-30 years with Graves disease.

This clonotype turned up a few times. The chain carries TRBV19 and TRBJ1-5; D not resolved. Germline CDR1 is LNHDA and CDR2 is SQIVND (reference sequence). CDR3 size: 14 residues. Trimming stripped 3 bases from V and 3 bases from J, with 9 bases between. The CDR3 region has the DNA TGTGCCAGTAGTATGTCCGGGGACAATCAGCCCCAGCATTTT. It encodes CASSMSGDNQPQHF.

This clonotype has ten or more counts. The V and J genes are TRBV5-4 and TRBJ2-5; no clear D. The length of the CDR3 is 14 residues. Germline values: CDR1 SGHNT, CDR2 YYREEE (reference sequence). V dropped 1 base and J dropped 1 base, with 8 bases sitting between them. The CDR3 spells CASSLKRAQETQYF. The CDR3 bases are TGTGCCAGCAGCTTGAAAAGGGCCCAAGAGACCCAGTACTTC.

This clonotype was seen repeatedly, ten times or more. The CDR3 is CASSLFGTGGFSESSTNEKLFF. For the CDR3, the DNA is TGTGCCAGCAGTTTGTTTGGGACAGGGGGCTTCTCCGAAAGTTCAACTAATGAAAAACTGTTTTTT. J is TRBJ1-4 and V is TRBV28; 12 nucleotides line up with TRBD1. Germline CDR1 reads MDHEN; CDR2 reads SYDVKM. The junction had 17 bases not matched to a gene; V was cut back by 3 bases and J by 0 bases. The CDR3 runs to 22 residues.

In DNA form, the CDR3 reads TGTGCCAGCAGCTCTAGCGGGGTACTCACAGATACGCAGTATTTT. Protein sequence: CASSSSGVLTDTQYF. This chain uses TRBV7-3 with TRBJ2-3; 9 nucleotides line up with TRBD2. CDR1 and CDR2 from the germline V gene are SGHTA and FQGTGA. The CDR3 covers 15 residues. V gave up 4 bases and J gave up 2 bases; unmatched junction bases: 4.

This clonotype was detected ten times or more. This chain uses TRBV5-1 with TRBJ2-1, with 14 bases aligning to TRBD2. Germline lookup yields CDR1 SGHRS and CDR2 YFSETQ. The CDR3 sequence is 15 residues long. With 4 bases clipped from V and 8 bases from J, the junction kept 5 bases outside the gene matches. The CDR3 bases are TGCGCCAGCAGCCCCGGGACTAGCGGGAGATATGAGCAGTTCTTC. This gives the protein CASSPGTSGRYEQFF.

In this sample, this clonotype turned up a few times. The chain's CDR3 is CASSLNAVYGYTF. The CDR3 bases are TGTGCCAGCAGCCTTAATGCCGTCTATGGCTACACCTTC. The chain has TRBV3-1 and TRBJ1-2; D is unresolved. The CDR3 contains 13 residues. V was cut by 4 bases and J by 4 bases, with 10 bases left in between. CDR1 is LGHDT, CDR2 YNNKEL, per germline (reference sequence).

This clonotype was detected many times. The rearrangement links TRBV7-2 to TRBJ2-7; 7 bases map to TRBD1. The V gene end was trimmed by 3 bases and the J gene end by 9 bases; junction bases not matched to a gene: 8. The CDR3 runs 13 residues. The germline gives CDR1 SGHTA, CDR2 FQGNSA. CDR3 nucleotides: TGTGCCAGCAGCTTTCGAGGGGGCATCGGGCAGTACTTC. Translating gives CASSFRGGIGQYF.

This clonotype was seen repeatedly, ten times or more. The rearrangement links TRBV6-5 to TRBJ2-1, with 9 positions matching TRBD1. The CDR3 covers 16 residues. CDR1 and CDR2 from the germline V gene are MNHEY and SVGAGI. V lost 4 bases and J lost 5; bases outside the gene matches: 9. This chain's CDR3 is CASSSYRGRGNNEQFF. CDR3 nucleotides: TGTGCCAGCAGTTCTTACAGGGGGCGGGGGAACAATGAGCAGTTCTTC.

This clonotype was picked up many times. The chain employs TRBV27 and TRBJ1-1; tentatively, D is TRBD1 (5 bases). This CDR3 is 15 amino acids long. Trimming took off 5 bases at V and 1 base at J, with 14 bases between the two ends. In germline, CDR1 is MNHEY, CDR2 SMNVEV (reference sequence). CDR3 amino acids: CASSLSGGGNTEAFF. The CDR3 nucleotides are TGTGCCAGCAGTCTGTCCGGGGGTGGGAACACTGAAGCTTTCTTT.

At least ten counts were recorded for this clonotype. The chain employs TRBV12-3 or TRBV12-4 and TRBJ2-1, with D unclear. Deletions cut 4 bases from V and 3 bases from J, with 13 bases between. There are 15 residues in the CDR3. The CDR3 DNA follows: TGTGCCAGCAGTTACAACTCCGGCTTCTACAATGAGCAGTTCTTC. Translation gives CASSYNSGFYNEQFF.

Many counts were recorded for this clonotype. The rearrangement links TRBV7-9 to TRBJ2-5, with D unclear. V lost 2 bases and J lost 3, with 7 bases in between. The CDR3 sequence is 13 residues long. Germline loops: CDR1 SEHNR, CDR2 FQNEAQ (reference sequence). CDR3 sequence reads: CASSLLVEETQYF. The CDR3 DNA follows: TGTGCCAGCAGCTTACTTGTGGAAGAGACCCAGTACTTC.

The sample holds many counts of this clonotype. V gene TRBV6-1 combines with J gene TRBJ2-7; 9 nucleotides match TRBD1. CDR1 is MNHNS and CDR2 is SASEGT in the germline V gene. With 6 bases clipped from V and 0 bases from J, the junction kept 6 bases outside the gene matches. This CDR3 has 15 amino acids. The CDR3 DNA is TGTGCCAGCAGCAAGGACAGGGGTAACTCCTACGAGCAGTACGTC. Its translation is CASSKDRGNSYEQYV.

This clonotype was observed at least ten times. The chain carries TRBV6-5 and TRBJ2-1, with 9 bases lining up with TRBD1. Germline CDR1 is MNHEY and CDR2 is SVGAGI. The CDR3 consists of 17 residues. Germline trimming cut 0 bases from V and 4 bases from J; bases unmatched to any gene: 7. The CDR3 bases are TGTGCCAGCAGTTACTCGATTAGAGGACAGGGGTACAATGAGCAGTTCTTC. It specifies CASSYSIRGQGYNEQFF.

This clonotype was seen at least ten times. This chain links TRBV12-3 or TRBV12-4 with TRBJ1-2; the D gene is possibly TRBD1 (5 bases). This CDR3 has 14 amino acids. Deletions cut 4 bases from V and 7 bases from J, with 16 bases between. CDR3 sequence: CASSYTGTLGGYTF. CDR3 DNA: TGTGCCAGCAGTTACACCGGGACTCTAGGTGGCTACACCTTC.

This clonotype was observed a handful of times. The V and J genes are TRBV7-8 and TRBJ1-3, with D unclear. The length of the CDR3 is 13 residues. The V and J ends lost 4 bases and 6 bases respectively, with 10 bases between them. CDR1 SGHVS and CDR2 FQNEAQ come from the germline V gene. The CDR3 DNA is TGTGCCAGCAGCTGGACGGTTGAAAACACCATATATTTT. It is translated as CASSWTVENTIYF.

This clonotype came up many times. The rearrangement links TRBV7-2 to TRBJ2-4, with a weak D call TRBD1 (5 bases). Trimming took 2 bases from V and 0 from J, leaving 26 bases between them. Germline V lookup: CDR1 SGHTA, CDR2 FQGNSA. The CDR3 extends over 21 amino acids. The chain's CDR3 is CASSLIPPTTRQTLAKNIQYF. CDR3 nucleotide sequence: TGTGCCAGCAGCTTAATTCCGCCCACAACCCGACAGACCCTAGCCAAAAACATTCAGTACTTC.

A few counts support this clonotype. The CDR3 coding sequence is TGTGCCAGCAGCTTAGGACAGGGCCGCCAATCCTACAATGAGCAGTTCTTC. Translating gives CASSLGQGRQSYNEQFF. The V call is TRBV7-2, the J call TRBJ2-1, with 7 bases matching TRBD1. J lost 1 base, V lost 1 base, and 7 bases had no gene match. This CDR3 contains 17 residues. The germline V gene encodes CDR1 SGHTA and CDR2 FQGNSA.

About this clonotype: A read error may be the cause here, since a much bigger clone is one base away. CDR3 sequence: CASSAAGTSGPLGGGTQYF. The CDR3 nucleotides read TGTGCCAGCAGCGCGGCCGGGACTAGCGGTCCTCTGGGTGGAGGTACGCAGTATTTT. This chain joins TRBV7-8 and TRBJ2-3; 11 positions agree with TRBD2. Trimming took 5 bases from V and 8 from J; bases not matched to a gene: 21. CDR3 length equals 19 residues. Germline CDR1 reads SGHVS; CDR2 reads FQNEAQ.

The chain is built from TRBV7-9 and TRBJ1-6; D unresolved. The germline V gene has CDR1 SEHNR and CDR2 FQNEAQ (reference sequence). The CDR3 loop spans 15 amino acids. V shed 3 bases and J shed 2 bases, with 8 bases lying between them. DNA for the CDR3: TGTGCCAGCAGCTTGAGTGGGGCCTATAATTCACCCCTCCACTTT. It yields the protein CASSLSGAYNSPLHF.

This CDR3 reads CASSNGLAANTGELFF. CDR3 sequence (DNA): TGTGCCAGTAGTAACGGACTAGCGGCGAACACCGGGGAGCTGTTTTTT. The chain employs TRBV19 and TRBJ2-2; 10 bases match TRBD2. CDR3 length: 16 residues. Germline CDR1 is LNHDA and CDR2 is SQIVND (reference sequence). Losses at the gene ends were 4 bases for V and 0 bases for J; bases not matched to a gene: 2. Full variable domain (remainder filled in from reference TRBV19 and TRBJ2-2): DGGITQSPKYLFRKEGQNVTLSCEQNLNHDAMYWYRQDPGQGLRLIYYSQIVNDFQKGDIAEGYSVSREKKESFPLTVTSAQKNPTAFYLCASSNGLAANTGELFFGEGSRLTVL.